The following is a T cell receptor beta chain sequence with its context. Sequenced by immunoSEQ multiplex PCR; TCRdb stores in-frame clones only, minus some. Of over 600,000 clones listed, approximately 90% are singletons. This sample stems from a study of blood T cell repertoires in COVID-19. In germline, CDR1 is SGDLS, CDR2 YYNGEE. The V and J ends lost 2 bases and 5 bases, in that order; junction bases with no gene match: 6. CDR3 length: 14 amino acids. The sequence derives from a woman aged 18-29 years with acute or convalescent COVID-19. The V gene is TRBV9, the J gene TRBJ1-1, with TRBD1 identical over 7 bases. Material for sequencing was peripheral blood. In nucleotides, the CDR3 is TGTGCCAGCAGCGTGAAAGGGGGCTGGACTGAAGCTTTCTTT. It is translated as CASSVKGGWTEAFF. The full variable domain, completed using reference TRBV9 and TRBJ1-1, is DSGVTQTPKHLITATGQRVTLRCSPRSGDLSVYWYQQSLDQGLQFLIQYYNGEERAKGNILERFSAQQFPDLHSELNLSSLELGDSALYFCASSVKGGWTEAFFGQGTRLTVV.